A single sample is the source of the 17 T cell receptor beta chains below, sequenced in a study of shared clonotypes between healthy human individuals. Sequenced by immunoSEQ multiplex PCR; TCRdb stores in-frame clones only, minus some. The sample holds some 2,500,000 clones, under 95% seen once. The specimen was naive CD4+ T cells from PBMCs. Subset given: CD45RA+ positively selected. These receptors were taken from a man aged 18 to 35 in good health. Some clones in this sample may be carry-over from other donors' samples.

CDR3 DNA: TGTGCCAGCAGCTTAGTACCCCACGAGCAGTACTTC. This codes for CASSLVPHEQYF. The chain employs TRBV11-3 and TRBJ2-7, with D hard to call. Trimming left V 1 base short and J 5 bases short, with 6 bases between. Germline V CDR1 and CDR2: SGHNT, YENEEA. This CDR3 has 12 residues. Based on the CDR3 plus reference TRBV11-3 and TRBJ2-7, the full variable domain is EAGVVQSPRYKIIEKKQPVAFWCNPISGHNTLYWYLQNLGQGPELLIRYENEEAVDDSQLPKDRFSAERLKGVDSTLKIQPAELGDSAVYLCASSLVPHEQYFGPGTRLTVT.

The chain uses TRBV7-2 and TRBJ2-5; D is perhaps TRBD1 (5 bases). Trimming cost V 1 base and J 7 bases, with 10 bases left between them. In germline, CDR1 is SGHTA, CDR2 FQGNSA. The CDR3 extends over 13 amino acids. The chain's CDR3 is CASSLGQPMTQYF. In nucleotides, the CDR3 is TGTGCCAGCAGCTTAGGACAGCCGATGACCCAGTACTTC. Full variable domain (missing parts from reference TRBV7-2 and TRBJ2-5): GAGVSQSPSNKVTEKGKDVELRCDPISGHTALYWYRQSLGQGLEFLIYFQGNSAPDKSGLPSDRFSAERTGGSVSTLTIQRTQQEDSAVYLCASSLGQPMTQYFGPGTRLLVL.

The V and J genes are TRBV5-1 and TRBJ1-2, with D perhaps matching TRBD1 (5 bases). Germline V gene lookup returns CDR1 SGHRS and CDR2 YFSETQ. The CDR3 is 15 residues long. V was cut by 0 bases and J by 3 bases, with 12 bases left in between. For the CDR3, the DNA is TGCGCCAGCAGCTTGGGATTCGGGGGTGACTATGGCTACACCTTC. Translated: CASSLGFGGDYGYTF. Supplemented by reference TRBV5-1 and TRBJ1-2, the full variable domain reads KAGVTQTPRYLIKTRGQQVTLSCSPISGHRSVSWYQQTPGQGLQFLFEYFSETQRNKGNFPGRFSGRQFSNSRSEMNVSTLELGDSALYLCASSLGFGGDYGYTFGSGTRLTVV.

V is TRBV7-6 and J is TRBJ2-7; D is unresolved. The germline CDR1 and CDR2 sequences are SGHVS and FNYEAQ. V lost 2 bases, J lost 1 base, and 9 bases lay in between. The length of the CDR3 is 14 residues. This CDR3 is CASSLRIDSYEQYF. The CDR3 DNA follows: TGTGCCAGCAGCTTAAGGATAGATTCCTACGAGCAGTACTTC.

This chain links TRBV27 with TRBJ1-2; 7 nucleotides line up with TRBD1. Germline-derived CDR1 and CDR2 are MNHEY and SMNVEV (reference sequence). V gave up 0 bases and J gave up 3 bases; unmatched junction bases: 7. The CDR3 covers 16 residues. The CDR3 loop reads CASSLSRWQGDYGYTF. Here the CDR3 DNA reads TGTGCCAGCAGTTTATCGAGGTGGCAGGGGGACTATGGCTACACCTTC.

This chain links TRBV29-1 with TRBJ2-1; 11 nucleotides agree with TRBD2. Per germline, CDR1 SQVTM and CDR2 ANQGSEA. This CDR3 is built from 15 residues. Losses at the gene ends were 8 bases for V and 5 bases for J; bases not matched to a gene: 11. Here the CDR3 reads CSSVGASGGHNEQFF. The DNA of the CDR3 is TGCAGCTCCGTGGGTGCTAGCGGGGGGCACAATGAGCAGTTCTTC.

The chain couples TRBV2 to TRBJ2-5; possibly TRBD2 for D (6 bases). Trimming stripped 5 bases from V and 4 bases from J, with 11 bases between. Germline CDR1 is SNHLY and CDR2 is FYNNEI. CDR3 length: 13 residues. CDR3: CASSSTRPETQYF. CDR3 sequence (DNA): TGTGCCAGCAGTTCGACTAGGCCAGAGACCCAGTACTTC.

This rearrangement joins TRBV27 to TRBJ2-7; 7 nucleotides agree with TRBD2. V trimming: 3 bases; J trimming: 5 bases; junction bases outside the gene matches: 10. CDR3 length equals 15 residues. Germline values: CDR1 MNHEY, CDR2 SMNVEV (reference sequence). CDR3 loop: CASSLTRVRGDEQYF. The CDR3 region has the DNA TGTGCCAGCAGTTTGACCCGGGTCCGGGGGGACGAGCAGTACTTC.

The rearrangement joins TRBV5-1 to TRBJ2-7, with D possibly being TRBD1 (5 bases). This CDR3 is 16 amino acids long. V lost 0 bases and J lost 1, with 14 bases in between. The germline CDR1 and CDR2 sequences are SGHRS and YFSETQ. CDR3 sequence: CASSLGPSSGSYEQYF. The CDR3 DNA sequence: TGCGCCAGCAGCTTGGGTCCCTCTTCAGGGTCCTACGAGCAGTACTTC.

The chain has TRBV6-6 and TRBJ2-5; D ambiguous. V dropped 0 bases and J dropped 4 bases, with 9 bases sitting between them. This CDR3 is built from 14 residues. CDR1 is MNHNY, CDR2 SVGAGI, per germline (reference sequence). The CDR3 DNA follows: TGTGCCAGCAGTTACTCGATGCTGGGAGAGACCCAGTACTTC. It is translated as CASSYSMLGETQYF.

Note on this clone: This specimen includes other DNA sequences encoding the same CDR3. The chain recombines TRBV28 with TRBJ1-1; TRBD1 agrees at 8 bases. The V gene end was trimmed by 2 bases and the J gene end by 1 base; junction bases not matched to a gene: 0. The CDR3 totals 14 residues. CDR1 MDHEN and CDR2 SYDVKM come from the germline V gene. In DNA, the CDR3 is TGTGCCAGCAGTTTACAGGGGGCGAACACTGAAGCTTTCTTT. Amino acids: CASSLQGANTEAFF.

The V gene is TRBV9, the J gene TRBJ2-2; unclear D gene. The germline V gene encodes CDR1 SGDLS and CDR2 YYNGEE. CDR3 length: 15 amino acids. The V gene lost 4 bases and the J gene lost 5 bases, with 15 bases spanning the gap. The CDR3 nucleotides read TGTGCCAGCAGCCCCAGAGTAGAGATGACCGGGGAGCTGTTTTTT. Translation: CASSPRVEMTGELFF.

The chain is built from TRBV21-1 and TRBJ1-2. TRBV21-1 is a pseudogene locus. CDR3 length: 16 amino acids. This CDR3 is CASSKGEGRGIYGYTF. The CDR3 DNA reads TGTGCCAGCAGCAAAGGTGAGGGGCGAGGGATCTATGGCTACACCTTC.

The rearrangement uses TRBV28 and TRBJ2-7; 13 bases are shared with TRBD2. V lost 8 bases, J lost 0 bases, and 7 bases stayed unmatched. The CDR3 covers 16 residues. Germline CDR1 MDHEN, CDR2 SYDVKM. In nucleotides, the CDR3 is TGTGCCAGCGGACTAGCGGGAGCCGCGAGCTCCTACGAGCAGTACTTC. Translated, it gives CASGLAGAASSYEQYF.

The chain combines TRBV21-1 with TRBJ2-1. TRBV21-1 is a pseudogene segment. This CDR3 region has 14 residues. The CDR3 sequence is CATKPHPGMGEQFF. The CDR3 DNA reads TGTGCCACCAAGCCCCACCCGGGCATGGGCGAGCAGTTCTTC.

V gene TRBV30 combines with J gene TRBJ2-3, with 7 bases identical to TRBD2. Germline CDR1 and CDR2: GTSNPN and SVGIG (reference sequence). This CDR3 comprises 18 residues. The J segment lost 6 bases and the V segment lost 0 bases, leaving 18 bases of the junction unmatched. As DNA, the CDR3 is TGTGCCTGGAGTGTACGAGGGAGTCGGGGAGGGTGGAGGGATACGCAGTATTTT. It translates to CAWSVRGSRGGWRDTQYF.

The CDR3 bases are TGTGCCAGTAGTACCTGGAAGACAGGGACCTACGAGCAGTACTTC. Its translation is CASSTWKTGTYEQYF. This chain uses TRBV19 with TRBJ2-7; 7 bases are shared with TRBD1. The germline V gene encodes CDR1 LNHDA and CDR2 SQIVND (reference sequence). The CDR3 sequence is 15 residues long. The J segment lost 2 bases and the V segment lost 4 bases, leaving 8 bases of the junction unmatched.